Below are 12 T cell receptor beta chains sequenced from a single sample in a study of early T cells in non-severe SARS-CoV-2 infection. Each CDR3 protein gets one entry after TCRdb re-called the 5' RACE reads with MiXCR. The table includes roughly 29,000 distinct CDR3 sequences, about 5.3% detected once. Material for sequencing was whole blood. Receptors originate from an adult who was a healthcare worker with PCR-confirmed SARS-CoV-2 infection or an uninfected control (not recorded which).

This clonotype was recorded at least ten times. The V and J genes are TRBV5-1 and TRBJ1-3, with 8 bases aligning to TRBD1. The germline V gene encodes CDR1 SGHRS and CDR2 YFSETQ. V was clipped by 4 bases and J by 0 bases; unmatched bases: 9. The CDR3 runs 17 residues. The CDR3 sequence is CASSTLGTGYSGNTIYF. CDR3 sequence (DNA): TGCGCCAGCAGCACCCTTGGGACAGGCTACTCTGGAAACACCATATATTTT.

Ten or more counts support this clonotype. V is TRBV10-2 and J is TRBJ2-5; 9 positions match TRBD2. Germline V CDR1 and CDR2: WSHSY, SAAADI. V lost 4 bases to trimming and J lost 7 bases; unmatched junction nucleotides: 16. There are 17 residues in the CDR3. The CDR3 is CASSALAGESRRGTQYF. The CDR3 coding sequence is TGCGCCAGCAGTGCCTTAGCGGGAGAGTCTAGGCGCGGGACCCAGTACTTC.

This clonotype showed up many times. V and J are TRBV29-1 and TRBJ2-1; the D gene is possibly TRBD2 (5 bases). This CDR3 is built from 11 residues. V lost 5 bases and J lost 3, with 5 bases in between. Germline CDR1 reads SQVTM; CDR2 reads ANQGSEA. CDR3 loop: CSVRGYNEQFF. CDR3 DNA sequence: TGCAGCGTTCGGGGCTACAATGAGCAGTTCTTC.

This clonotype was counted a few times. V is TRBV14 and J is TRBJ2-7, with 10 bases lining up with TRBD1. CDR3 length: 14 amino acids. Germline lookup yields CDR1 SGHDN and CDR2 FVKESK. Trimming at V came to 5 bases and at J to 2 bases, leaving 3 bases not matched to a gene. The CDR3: CASSAGTGAYEQYF. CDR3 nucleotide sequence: TGTGCCAGCAGCGCCGGGACAGGGGCCTACGAGCAGTACTTC.

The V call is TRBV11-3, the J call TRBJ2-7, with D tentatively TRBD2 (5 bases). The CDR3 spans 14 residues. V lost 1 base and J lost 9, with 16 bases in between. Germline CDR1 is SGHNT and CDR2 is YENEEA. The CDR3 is CASSLALPGSGQYF. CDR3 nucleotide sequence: TGTGCCAGCAGCTTAGCACTCCCGGGGTCGGGGCAGTACTTC.

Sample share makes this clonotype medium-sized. The CDR3 here is CSALLEGAGGYTF. The CDR3 DNA reads TGCAGTGCCCTCCTCGAGGGGGCGGGAGGCTACACCTTC. The rearrangement joins TRBV20-1 to TRBJ1-2, with 7 nucleotides matching TRBD1. CDR1 is DFQATT, CDR2 SNEGSKA, per germline (reference sequence). The CDR3 is made up of 13 amino acids. V was clipped by 6 bases and J by 8 bases; unmatched bases: 12.

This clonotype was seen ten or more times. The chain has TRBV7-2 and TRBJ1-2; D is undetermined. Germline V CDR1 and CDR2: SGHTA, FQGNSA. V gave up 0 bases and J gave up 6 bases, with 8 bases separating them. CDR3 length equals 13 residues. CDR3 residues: CASSLAREDGYTF. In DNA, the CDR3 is TGTGCCAGCAGCTTAGCTAGGGAGGATGGCTACACCTTC.

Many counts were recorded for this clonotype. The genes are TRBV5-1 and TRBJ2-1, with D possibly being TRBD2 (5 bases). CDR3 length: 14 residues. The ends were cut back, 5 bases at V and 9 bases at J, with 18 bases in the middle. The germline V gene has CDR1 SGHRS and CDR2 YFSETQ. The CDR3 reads CASRRDSNSGEQFF. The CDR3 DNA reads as TGCGCCAGCAGGAGGGATTCCAATTCGGGTGAGCAGTTCTTC.

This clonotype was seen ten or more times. The CDR3 DNA follows: TGCAGTGCTCCCGACCCCGGACAGGGCGACTATGGCTACACCTTC. Its protein is CSAPDPGQGDYGYTF. The gene calls are TRBV20-1 and TRBJ1-2, with 8 bases matching TRBD1. This CDR3 spans 15 amino acids. The trim removed 5 bases at V and 3 bases at J, leaving 11 bases unmatched. Germline CDR1 DFQATT, CDR2 SNEGSKA (reference sequence).

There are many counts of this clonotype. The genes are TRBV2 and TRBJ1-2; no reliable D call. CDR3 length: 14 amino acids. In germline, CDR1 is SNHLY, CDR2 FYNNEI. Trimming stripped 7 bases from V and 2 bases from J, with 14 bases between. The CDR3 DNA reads TGTGCCAGCACCCTTCAGGTGCAGAACTATGGCTACACCTTC. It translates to CASTLQVQNYGYTF.

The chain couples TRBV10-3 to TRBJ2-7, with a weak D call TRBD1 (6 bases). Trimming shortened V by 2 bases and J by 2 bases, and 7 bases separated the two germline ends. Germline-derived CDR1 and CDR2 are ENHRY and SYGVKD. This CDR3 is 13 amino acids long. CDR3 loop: CAISEGQTYEQYF. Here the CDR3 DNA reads TGTGCCATCAGTGAGGGACAGACCTACGAGCAGTACTTC.

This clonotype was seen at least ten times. The CDR3 DNA follows: TGCAGTGCTGGTGACAGCTATAGCAATCAGCCCCAGCATTTT. Protein sequence: CSAGDSYSNQPQHF. V usage is TRBV20-1 and J usage is TRBJ1-5; a possible D gene is TRBD1 (5 bases). Germline V gene sequence: CDR1 DFQATT, CDR2 SNEGSKA (reference sequence). Trimming took off 5 bases at V and 0 bases at J, with 11 bases between the two ends. This CDR3 has 14 residues.